These 11 T cell receptor beta chains came from one sample sequenced in a study of T cells after posttransplantation cyclophosphamide. TCRdb's copy holds only in-frame clones and misses some; the assay was immunoSEQ multiplex PCR. The sample has some 40,000 clones, none seen only once; the top ten hold about 4.2%. Sequencing was performed on PBMCs. Receptor source: a woman aged 45-60 years in good health and a related stem cell transplant donor.

This clone was seen repeatedly, ten times or more. The chain uses TRBV7-2 and TRBJ1-6, with 7 positions matching TRBD1. The CDR3 extends over 16 amino acids. The V gene's germline CDR1 is SGHTA and CDR2 FQGNSA. The V and J ends lost 3 bases and 7 bases, in that order; junction bases with no gene match: 9. The CDR3 sequence: CASSFATGVLNSPLHF. The CDR3, as DNA: TGTGCCAGCAGCTTCGCCACAGGGGTTTTAAATTCACCCCTCCACTTT.

This clone appeared many times. CDR3 sequence (DNA): TGTGCCAGCAGCGTAGCGACAGACGGTTACGAGCAGTACTTC. It yields the protein CASSVATDGYEQYF. The gene calls are TRBV9 and TRBJ2-7, with a possible D match to TRBD1 (5 bases). This CDR3 spans 14 amino acids. The V end lost 0 bases, the J end lost 4 bases, and 11 bases lay between the germline ends. Germline loops: CDR1 SGDLS, CDR2 YYNGEE.

This clone appeared many times. In nucleotides, the CDR3 is TGTGCCAGCAGCCTCTCCGGGACAGCTACCTATGGCTACACCTTC. Amino acid sequence: CASSLSGTATYGYTF. V usage is TRBV5-4 and J usage is TRBJ1-2; 7 bases are shared with TRBD1. This CDR3 is built from 15 residues. The trim removed 4 bases at V and 4 bases at J, leaving 10 bases unmatched. Germline V lookup: CDR1 SGHNT, CDR2 YYREEE (reference sequence).

This clone was detected many times. This chain connects TRBV28 to TRBJ2-4, with TRBD2 matching 7 bases. The ends lost 6 bases at V and 6 bases at J; junction bases unmatched: 14. The CDR3 is made up of 16 amino acids. Germline CDR1 MDHEN, CDR2 SYDVKM. The CDR3 DNA is TGTGCCAGCAGCCCACCCGTGGGGAGGGGTGGAAACATTCAGTACTTC. Its translation: CASSPPVGRGGNIQYF.

Many counts were recorded for this clone. V is TRBV19 and J is TRBJ1-2; D call uncertain. In germline, CDR1 is LNHDA, CDR2 SQIVND (reference sequence). With 8 bases removed from V and 6 bases from J, the gap between germline ends came to 13 bases. The CDR3 consists of 12 residues. The CDR3 spells CASREVRDGYTF. CDR3 bases: TGTGCCAGTCGAGAGGTGCGGGATGGCTACACCTTC.

This clone was seen at least ten times. This same CDR3 is encoded by further DNA sequences in the sample. The DNA of the CDR3 is TGTGCCAGCAGCCCGTCCTACGAGCAGTACTTC. Protein product: CASSPSYEQYF. The chain carries TRBV5-8 and TRBJ2-7; no clear D gene. The germline gives CDR1 SGHTS, CDR2 YDEGEE. V gave up 4 bases and J gave up 1 base, with 3 bases separating them. The CDR3 sequence is 11 residues long.

This clone was recorded many times. J is TRBJ1-5 and V is TRBV9; D not resolved. The CDR3 contains 15 residues. Germline V gene sequence: CDR1 SGDLS, CDR2 YYNGEE. V was cut by 2 bases and J by 2 bases, with 11 bases left in between. The CDR3 region has the DNA TGTGCCAGCAGCGTGGGGTTCGGGGGCAATCAGCCCCAGCATTTT. It is translated as CASSVGFGGNQPQHF.

This clone appeared many times. The chain carries TRBV28 and TRBJ1-3; the match to TRBD1 covers 9 bases. Germline loops: CDR1 MDHEN, CDR2 SYDVKM. V lost 5 bases to trimming and J lost 4 bases; unmatched junction nucleotides: 6. This CDR3 has 15 residues. Written as DNA, the CDR3 is TGTGCCAGCAGTACGCGACAGGGGGGCGGAAACACCATATATTTT. It encodes CASSTRQGGGNTIYF.

The chain is built from TRBV2 and TRBJ1-1; 9 nucleotides agree with TRBD1. Germline V gene data show CDR1 as SNHLY and CDR2 as FYNNEI. Trimming removed 5 bases from V and 4 bases from J; junction bases left unmatched: 8. CDR3 size: 15 residues. The CDR3 reads CASSPGQGTSTEAFF. CDR3 coding DNA: TGTGCCAGCAGTCCTGGACAGGGGACGAGCACTGAAGCTTTCTTT.

This clone occurred many times. The gene calls are TRBV11-2 and TRBJ1-1; D is ambiguous. Trimming stripped 4 bases from V and 0 bases from J, with 9 bases between. The CDR3 runs 14 residues. Germline CDR1 is SGHAT and CDR2 is FQNNGV. As DNA, the CDR3 is TGTGCCAGCAGCTCCTTGGAGCTGAACACTGAAGCTTTCTTT. Translated, it gives CASSSLELNTEAFF.

There are many counts of this clone. The V gene is TRBV18, the J gene TRBJ1-1; the D gene is possibly TRBD1 (6 bases). There are 13 residues in the CDR3. Per the germline V gene, CDR1 is KGHSH and CDR2 is LQKENI. The V gene lost 8 bases and the J gene lost 1 base, with 11 bases spanning the gap. CDR3 amino acids: CASLGQRNTEAFF. As DNA, the CDR3 is TGTGCCAGCCTTGGACAGCGGAACACTGAAGCTTTCTTT.